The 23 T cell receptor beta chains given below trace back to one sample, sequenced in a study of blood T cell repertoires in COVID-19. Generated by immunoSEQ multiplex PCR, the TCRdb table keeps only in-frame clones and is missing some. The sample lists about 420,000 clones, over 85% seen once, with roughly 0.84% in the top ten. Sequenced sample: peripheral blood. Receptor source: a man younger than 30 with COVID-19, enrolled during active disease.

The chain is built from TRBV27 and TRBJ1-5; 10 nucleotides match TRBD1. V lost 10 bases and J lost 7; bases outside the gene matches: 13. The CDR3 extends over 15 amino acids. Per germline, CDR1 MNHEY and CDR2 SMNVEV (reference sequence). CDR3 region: CATAPRQGAKQPQHF. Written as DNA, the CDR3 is TGTGCCACCGCTCCCCGACAGGGGGCTAAGCAGCCCCAGCATTTT.

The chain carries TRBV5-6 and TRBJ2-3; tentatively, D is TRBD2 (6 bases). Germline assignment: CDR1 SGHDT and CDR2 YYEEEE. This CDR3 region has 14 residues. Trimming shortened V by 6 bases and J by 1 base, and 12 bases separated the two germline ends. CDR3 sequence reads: CASMEGYGTDTQYF. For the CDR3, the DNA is TGTGCCAGCATGGAGGGTTATGGCACAGATACGCAGTATTTT.

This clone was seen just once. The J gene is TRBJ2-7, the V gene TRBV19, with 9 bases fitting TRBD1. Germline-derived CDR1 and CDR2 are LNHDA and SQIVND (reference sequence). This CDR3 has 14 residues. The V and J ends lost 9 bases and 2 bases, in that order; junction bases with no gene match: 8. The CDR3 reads CASKGQGNAYEQYF. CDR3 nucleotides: TGTGCCAGCAAGGGACAGGGAAACGCCTACGAGCAGTACTTC.

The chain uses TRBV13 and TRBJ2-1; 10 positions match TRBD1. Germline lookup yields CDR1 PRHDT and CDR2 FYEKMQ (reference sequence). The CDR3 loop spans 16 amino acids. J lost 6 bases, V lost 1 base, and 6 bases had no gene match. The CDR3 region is CASSLEWTGGSNEQFF. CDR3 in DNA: TGTGCCAGCAGCTTAGAATGGACAGGGGGAAGCAATGAGCAGTTCTTC.

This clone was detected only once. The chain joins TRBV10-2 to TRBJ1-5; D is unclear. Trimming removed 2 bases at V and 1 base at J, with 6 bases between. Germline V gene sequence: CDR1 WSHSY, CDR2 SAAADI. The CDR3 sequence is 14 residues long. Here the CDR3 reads CASSEMRSNQPQHF. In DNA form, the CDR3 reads TGCGCCAGCAGTGAGATGAGAAGCAATCAGCCCCAGCATTTT.

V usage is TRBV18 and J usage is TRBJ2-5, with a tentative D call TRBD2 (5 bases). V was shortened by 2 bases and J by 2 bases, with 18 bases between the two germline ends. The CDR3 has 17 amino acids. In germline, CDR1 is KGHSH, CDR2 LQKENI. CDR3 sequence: CASSPVQRGTGQETQYF. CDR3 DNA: TGTGCCAGCTCACCAGTGCAGCGCGGAACGGGACAAGAGACCCAGTACTTC.

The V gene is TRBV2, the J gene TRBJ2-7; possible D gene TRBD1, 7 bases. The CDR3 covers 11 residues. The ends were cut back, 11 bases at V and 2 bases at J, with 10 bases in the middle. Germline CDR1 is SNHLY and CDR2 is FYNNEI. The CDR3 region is CAGGTAYEQYF. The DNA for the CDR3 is TGTGCCGGGGGGACAGCCTACGAGCAGTACTTC.

CDR3 residues: CASSQALAGFYEQYF. DNA for the CDR3: TGCGCCAGCAGCCAAGCCCTAGCGGGATTCTACGAGCAGTACTTC. This chain links TRBV4-1 with TRBJ2-7; 9 bases agree with TRBD2. CDR1 is MGHRA, CDR2 YSYEKL, per germline. The CDR3 has 15 residues. Trimming cost V 1 base and J 3 bases; bases outside gene matches: 4.

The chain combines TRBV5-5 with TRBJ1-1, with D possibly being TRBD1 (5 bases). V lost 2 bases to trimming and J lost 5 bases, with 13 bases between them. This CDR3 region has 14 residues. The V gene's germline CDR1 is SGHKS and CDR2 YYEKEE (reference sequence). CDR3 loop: CASSFPGSKTEAFF. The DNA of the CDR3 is TGTGCCAGCAGCTTTCCAGGGTCGAAGACTGAAGCTTTCTTT.

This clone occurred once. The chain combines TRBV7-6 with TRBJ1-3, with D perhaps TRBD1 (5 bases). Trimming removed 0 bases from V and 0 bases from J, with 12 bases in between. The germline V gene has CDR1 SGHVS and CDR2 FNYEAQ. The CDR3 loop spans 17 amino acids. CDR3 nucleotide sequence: TGTGCCAGCAGCTTAGCGCTTGGGGACTTCTCTGGAAACACCATATATTTT. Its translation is CASSLALGDFSGNTIYF. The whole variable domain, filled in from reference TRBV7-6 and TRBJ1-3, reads GAGVSQSPRYKVTKRGQDVALRCDPISGHVSLYWYRQALGQGPEFLTYFNYEAQQDKSGLPNDRFSAERPEGSISTLTIQRTEQRDSAMYRCASSLALGDFSGNTIYFGEGSWLTVV.

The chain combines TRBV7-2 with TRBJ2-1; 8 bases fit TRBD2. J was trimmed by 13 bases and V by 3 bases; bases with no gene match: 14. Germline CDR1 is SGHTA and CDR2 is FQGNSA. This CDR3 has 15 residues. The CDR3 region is CASSFPLAGGGPQFF. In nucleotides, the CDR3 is TGTGCCAGCAGCTTTCCTCTAGCGGGTGGAGGTCCCCAGTTCTTC.

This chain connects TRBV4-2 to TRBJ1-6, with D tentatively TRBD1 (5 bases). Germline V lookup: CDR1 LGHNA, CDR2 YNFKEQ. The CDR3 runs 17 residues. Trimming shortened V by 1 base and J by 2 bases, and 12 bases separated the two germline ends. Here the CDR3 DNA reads TGTGCCAGCAGCCAAGCTCGGGGGGGAGCCTATAATTCACCCCTCCACTTT. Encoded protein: CASSQARGGAYNSPLHF.

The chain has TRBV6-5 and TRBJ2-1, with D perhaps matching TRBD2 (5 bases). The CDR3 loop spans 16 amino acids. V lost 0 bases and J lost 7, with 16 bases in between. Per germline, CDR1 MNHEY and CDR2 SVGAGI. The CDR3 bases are TGTGCCAGCAGTTACTCGAGTAGCGCTCTCGGGAATGAGCAGTTCTTC. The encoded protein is CASSYSSSALGNEQFF.

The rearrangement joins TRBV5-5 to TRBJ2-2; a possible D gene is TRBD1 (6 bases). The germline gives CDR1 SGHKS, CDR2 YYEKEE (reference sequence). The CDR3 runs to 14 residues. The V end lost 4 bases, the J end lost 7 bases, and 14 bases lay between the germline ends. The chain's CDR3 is CASSVWNRDGELFF. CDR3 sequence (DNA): TGTGCCAGCAGCGTCTGGAACAGGGACGGGGAGCTGTTTTTT.

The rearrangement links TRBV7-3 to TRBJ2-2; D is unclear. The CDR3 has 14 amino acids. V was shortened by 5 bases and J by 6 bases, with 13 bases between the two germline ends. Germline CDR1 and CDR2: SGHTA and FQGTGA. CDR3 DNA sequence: TGTGCCAGCAGCCCAATTTCAGGTGCCGGGGAGCTGTTTTTT. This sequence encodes CASSPISGAGELFF.

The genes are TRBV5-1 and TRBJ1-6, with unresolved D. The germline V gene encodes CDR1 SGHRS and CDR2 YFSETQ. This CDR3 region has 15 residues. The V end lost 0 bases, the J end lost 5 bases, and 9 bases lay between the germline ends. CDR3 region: CASSLGGPDNSPLHF. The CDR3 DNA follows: TGCGCCAGCAGCTTGGGCGGGCCCGATAATTCACCCCTCCACTTT.

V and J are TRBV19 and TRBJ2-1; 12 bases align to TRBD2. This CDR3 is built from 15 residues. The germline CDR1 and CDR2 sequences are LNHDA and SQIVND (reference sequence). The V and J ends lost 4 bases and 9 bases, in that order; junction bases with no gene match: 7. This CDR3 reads CASSKLAGGPGEQFF. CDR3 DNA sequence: TGTGCCAGTAGTAAGCTAGCGGGAGGGCCGGGTGAGCAGTTCTTC.

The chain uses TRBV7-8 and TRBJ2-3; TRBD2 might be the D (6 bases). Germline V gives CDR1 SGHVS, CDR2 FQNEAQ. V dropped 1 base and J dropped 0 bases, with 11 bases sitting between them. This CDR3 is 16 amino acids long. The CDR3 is CASSLGGGSSTDTQYF. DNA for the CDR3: TGTGCCAGCAGCTTAGGTGGGGGGTCTAGCACAGATACGCAGTATTTT.

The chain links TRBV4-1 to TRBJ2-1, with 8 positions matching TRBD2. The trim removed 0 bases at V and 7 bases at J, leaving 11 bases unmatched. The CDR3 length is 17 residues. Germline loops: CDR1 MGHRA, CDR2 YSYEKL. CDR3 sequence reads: CASSQDSPGLDGNEQFF. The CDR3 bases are TGCGCCAGCAGCCAAGATAGTCCGGGACTAGATGGTAATGAGCAGTTCTTC.

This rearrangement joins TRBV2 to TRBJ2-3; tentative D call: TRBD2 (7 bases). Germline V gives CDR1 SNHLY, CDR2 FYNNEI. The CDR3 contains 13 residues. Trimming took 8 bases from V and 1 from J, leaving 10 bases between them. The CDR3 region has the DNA TGTGCCAGCGGGGGGGCGGGCACAGATACGCAGTATTTT. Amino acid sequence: CASGGAGTDTQYF.

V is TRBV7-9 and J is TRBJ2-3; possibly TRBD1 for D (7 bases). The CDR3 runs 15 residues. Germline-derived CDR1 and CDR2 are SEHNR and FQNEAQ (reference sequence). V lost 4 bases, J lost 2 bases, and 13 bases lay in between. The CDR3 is CASSYSGGTTDTQYF. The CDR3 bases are TGTGCCAGCAGCTATTCAGGGGGGACCACAGATACGCAGTATTTT.

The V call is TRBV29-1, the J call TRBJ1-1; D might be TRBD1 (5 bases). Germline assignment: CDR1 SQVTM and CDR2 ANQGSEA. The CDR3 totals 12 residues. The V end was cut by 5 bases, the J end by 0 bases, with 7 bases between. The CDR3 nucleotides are TGCAGCGTTAAGGGGATGAACACTGAAGCTTTCTTT. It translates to CSVKGMNTEAFF.

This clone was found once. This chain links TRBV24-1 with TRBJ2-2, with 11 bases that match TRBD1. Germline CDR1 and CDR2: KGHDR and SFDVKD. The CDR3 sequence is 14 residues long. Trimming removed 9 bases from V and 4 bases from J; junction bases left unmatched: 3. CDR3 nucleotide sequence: TGTGCCACCGGGGGACAGGGGGGCACCGGGGAGCTGTTTTTT. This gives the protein CATGGQGGTGELFF.